The 16 T cell receptor beta chains below come from one sample, sequenced in a study of T-cell reconstitution after alpha-beta-depleted transplantation in children. Researchers prepared the TCRbeta library using unique molecular identifiers, the study reports. TCRdb recomputed calls from the PCR reads with MiXCR, one row per CDR3 protein. The sample contains around 580,000 distinct CDR3 sequences, 25% to 30% of which appear only once. This sample comprised PBMCs, obtained before TCRalphabeta/CD19-depleted stem cell transplant. The receptors shown here come from a boy under two years old with Wiskott-Aldrich syndrome, due to receive a stem cell transplant.

The chain employs TRBV11-2 and TRBJ2-3; 12 positions agree with TRBD2. V lost 5 bases, J lost 10 bases, and 4 bases stayed unmatched. This CDR3 spans 13 amino acids. Germline V gene lookup returns CDR1 SGHAT and CDR2 FQNNGV. CDR3 amino acids: CASSVLAGGSQYF. The CDR3, as DNA: TGTGCCAGCAGCGTACTAGCGGGAGGCTCGCAGTATTTT.

The chain joins TRBV27 to TRBJ2-3; 13 bases align to TRBD2. There are 18 residues in the CDR3. CDR1 and CDR2 from the germline V gene are MNHEY and SMNVEV (reference sequence). Unmatched junction bases numbered 9, after V lost 6 bases and J lost 0 bases. For the CDR3, the DNA is TGTGCCAGCAGACAAACTAGCGGGAGGGCCCATAGCACAGATACGCAGTATTTT. It yields the protein CASRQTSGRAHSTDTQYF.

This clonotype showed up just a few times. The rearrangement links TRBV12-3 or TRBV12-4 to TRBJ1-1, with 10 nucleotides matching TRBD1. The junction had 7 bases not matched to a gene; V was cut back by 3 bases and J by 6 bases. The CDR3 has 15 residues. In DNA form, the CDR3 reads TGTGCCAGCAGTTTCCAGGGACAGGGGATAGCTGAAGCTTTCTTT. Encoded protein: CASSFQGQGIAEAFF.

This chain links TRBV6-5 with TRBJ2-5; 9 positions agree with TRBD2. The CDR3 consists of 16 residues. With 2 bases clipped from V and 6 bases from J, the junction kept 10 bases outside the gene matches. Germline assignment: CDR1 MNHEY and CDR2 SVGAGI. CDR3 in amino acids: CASSYLGGASGKTQYF. The CDR3 DNA is TGTGCCAGCAGTTACCTCGGTGGGGCTAGCGGGAAGACCCAGTACTTC.

This clonotype was counted only a few times. V is TRBV5-5 and J is TRBJ2-7; D gene ambiguous. The CDR3 runs 13 residues. Germline V gene lookup returns CDR1 SGHKS and CDR2 YYEKEE (reference sequence). Trimming shortened V by 2 bases and J by 4 bases, and 10 bases separated the two germline ends. CDR3 amino acids: CASSFVGRYEQYF. CDR3 bases: TGTGCCAGCAGCTTCGTAGGGCGGTACGAGCAGTACTTC. Full variable domain (rest looked up from reference TRBV5-5 and TRBJ2-7): DAGVTQSPTHLIKTRGQQVTLRCSPISGHKSVSWYQQVLGQGPQFIFQYYEKEERGRGNFPDRFSARQFPNYSSELNVNALLLGDSALYLCASSFVGRYEQYFGPGTRLTVT.

The chain links TRBV10-3 to TRBJ2-7; 11 bases fit TRBD2. The germline CDR1 and CDR2 sequences are ENHRY and SYGVKD. V lost 2 bases to trimming and J lost 6 bases; unmatched junction nucleotides: 12. The CDR3 covers 17 residues. The CDR3 sequence is CAISEGALLAGDFEQYF. CDR3 in DNA: TGTGCCATCAGTGAGGGGGCCCTACTAGCGGGAGATTTCGAGCAGTACTTC.

The V gene is TRBV4-1, the J gene TRBJ1-5, with TRBD1 as a possible D gene (5 bases). The CDR3 contains 17 residues. Germline V CDR1 and CDR2: MGHRA, YSYEKL. The V end was cut by 4 bases, the J end by 0 bases, with 16 bases between. CDR3 amino acids: CASSLGDGTISNQPQHF. In DNA, the CDR3 is TGCGCCAGCAGCCTAGGGGACGGAACCATTAGCAATCAGCCCCAGCATTTT.

CDR3 region: CSARVWLARYNEQFF. CDR3 coding DNA: TGCAGTGCTAGAGTATGGCTAGCGAGATACAATGAGCAGTTCTTC. The V gene is TRBV20-1, the J gene TRBJ2-1; maybe TRBD2 (6 bases). V lost 1 base and J 4 bases, leaving 14 bases between the germline ends. The CDR3 extends over 15 amino acids. Germline V gene lookup returns CDR1 DFQATT and CDR2 SNEGSKA (reference sequence).

V gene TRBV5-1 combines with J gene TRBJ2-4, with no clear D. The V and J ends lost 4 bases and 8 bases respectively, with 13 bases between them. This CDR3 has 13 residues. Looked up from germline, CDR1 is SGHRS and CDR2 is YFSETQ. In DNA, the CDR3 is TGCGCCAGCAGCCCCCTGGGCCTTGACATTCAGTACTTC. Translating it yields CASSPLGLDIQYF.

The chain employs TRBV5-1 and TRBJ2-5, with no clear D. CDR1 and CDR2 (germline): SGHRS, YFSETQ. This CDR3 has 13 residues. V lost 0 bases and J 3 bases, leaving 6 bases between the germline ends. CDR3 sequence (DNA): TGCGCCAGCAGCTTGGTTATAAAAGAGACCCAGTACTTC. Its translation: CASSLVIKETQYF. Full variable domain (remainder filled in from reference TRBV5-1 and TRBJ2-5): KAGVTQTPRYLIKTRGQQVTLSCSPISGHRSVSWYQQTPGQGLQFLFEYFSETQRNKGNFPGRFSGRQFSNSRSEMNVSTLELGDSALYLCASSLVIKETQYFGPGTRLLVL.

The chain employs TRBV5-1 and TRBJ1-4; TRBD1 might be the D (5 bases). CDR1 is SGHRS, CDR2 YFSETQ, per germline. Trimming shortened V by 4 bases and J by 4 bases, and 11 bases separated the two germline ends. This CDR3 spans 14 amino acids. This chain's CDR3 is CASSPGTLNEKLFF. DNA for the CDR3: TGCGCCAGCAGCCCGGGGACCCTTAATGAAAAACTGTTTTTT.

This chain links TRBV29-1 with TRBJ2-7; D is perhaps TRBD2 (6 bases). Germline V gene sequence: CDR1 SQVTM, CDR2 ANQGSEA. The CDR3 is 13 amino acids. Trimming pared 1 base from V and 6 bases from J, leaving 13 bases between. The CDR3 sequence: CSVEGGRFGEQYF. Written as DNA, the CDR3 is TGCAGCGTTGAAGGGGGGAGGTTCGGCGAGCAGTACTTC.

This clonotype has just a few counts. The chain couples TRBV7-3 to TRBJ2-2; possibly TRBD1 for D (6 bases). V gave up 2 bases and J gave up 4 bases, with 17 bases separating them. CDR1 is SGHTA and CDR2 is FQGTGA in the germline V gene. This CDR3 has 17 amino acids. CDR3 sequence reads: CASSLDPWQGSTGELFF. The CDR3 DNA follows: TGTGCCAGCAGCTTAGACCCTTGGCAGGGGAGCACCGGGGAGCTGTTTTTT.

For this clonotype: Its ends do not fully match the called genes, so a read error is possible. V usage is TRBV6-1 and J usage is TRBJ2-4, with TRBD2 identical over 9 bases. The CDR3 is made up of 17 amino acids. Germline CDR1 reads MNHNS; CDR2 reads SASEGT. This CDR3 is CPSTERLAARLQNIQYF. The DNA for the CDR3 is TGTCCCAGCACCGAGCGACTAGCGGCTAGACTCCAAAACATTCAGTACTTC.

The chain couples TRBV19 to TRBJ1-2; tentative D call: TRBD1 (5 bases). V was shortened by 2 bases and J by 2 bases, with 6 bases between the two germline ends. This CDR3 comprises 13 residues. The germline gives CDR1 LNHDA, CDR2 SQIVND (reference sequence). In DNA form, the CDR3 reads TGTGCCAGTAGTATACGGGGCAACTATGGCTACACCTTC. Translation: CASSIRGNYGYTF.

J is TRBJ1-1 and V is TRBV6-1; TRBD1 aligns across 9 bases. Per germline, CDR1 MNHNS and CDR2 SASEGT. V trimming: 9 bases; J trimming: 1 base; junction bases outside the gene matches: 3. The CDR3 sequence is 13 residues long. The DNA of the CDR3 is TGTGCCAGTCAGGGACAGGGGAACACTGAAGCTTTCTTT. It translates to CASQGQGNTEAFF.